This TCR beta chain was captured by sequencing in a study of PD-L1 blockade in urothelial cancer. Study as a whole: Blood was evaluated 3 weeks (second dose) and 6 weeks after therapy began.

This CDR3 is built from 10 residues. Per germline, CDR1 DFQATT and CDR2 SNEGSKA (reference sequence). V lost 6 bases to trimming and J lost 3 bases, with 6 bases between them. Templates that were synthetic TCR analogs were spiked into each PCR. The assay was immunoSEQ multiplex PCR, and TCRdb's table has in-frame clones only and misses some. The sample has under 120,000 clones; around 85% are singletons. This clone was seen once. The rearrangement joins TRBV20-1 to TRBJ2-7; D is undetermined. Sequenced material: PBMCs, taken around atezolizumab (anti-PD-L1) treatment. The TCR sequence derives from a man aged 45-60 years with urothelial cancer. The CDR3 DNA follows: TGCAGTGCCACATACTACGAGCAGTACTTC. Its translation is CSATYYEQYF.